The entry below describes one TCR beta chain. Its antigen is unknown. The CDR3 sequence is 16 residues long. Germline values: CDR1 LNHDA, CDR2 SQIVND (reference sequence). V lost 6 bases, J lost 3 bases, and 17 bases lay in between. The data stem from a study of T cell responses to AZD1222 COVID-19 vaccine. Sequenced by immunoSEQ multiplex PCR; TCRdb stores in-frame clones only, minus some. The sample has some 60,000 clones, 80% to 90% seen once. General study results and limits: The study found Spike-specific TCR breadth and depth rose after two AZD1222 doses. Researchers report vaccine-associated CD4 TCRs spanning spike, with dominance at 160-218 and 743-854. Nearly half of spike-specific TCRs reportedly go after variant regions that carry no mutations.

The chain links TRBV19 to TRBJ1-4; D is undetermined. The sequence came from an adult in good health. This sample comprised peripheral blood, obtained on day 0 of AZD1222 vaccination. The CDR3 spells CASSPRREKANEKLFF. In nucleotides, the CDR3 is TGTGCCAGTAGCCCACGACGGGAAAAGGCTAATGAAAAACTGTTTTTT.